The sequence of this TCR beta chain was determined in a study of beta chain features in type 1 diabetes. Regarding the study as a whole: It was among patients, rather than healthy donors, that naive, central memory and Treg TCRB repertoires appeared more similar.

This clone was seen more than once but under ten times. Its antigen is as yet unknown. TCRB transcripts that were expressed got sequenced, as all of the isolated RNA had been reverse transcribed. Sequenced by immunoSEQ multiplex PCR; TCRdb stores in-frame clones only, minus some. The sample records fewer than 400,000 clones, 7.5% to 9% being singletons. The V gene lost 5 bases and the J gene lost 2 bases, with 7 bases spanning the gap. The germline V gene has CDR1 SGHNT and CDR2 YYREEE (reference sequence). CDR3 length: 13 residues. V is TRBV5-4 and J is TRBJ2-2; D unresolved. The sequence was obtained from a woman between 18 and 30 years old in good health. The specimen was central memory CD4+ T cells from blood. This chain's CDR3 is CASRGFNTGELFF. The CDR3 region has the DNA TGTGCCAGCAGGGGTTTCAACACCGGGGAGCTGTTTTTT. Using reference TRBV5-4 and TRBJ2-2 for the parts outside the CDR3, the full variable domain is ETGVTQSPTHLIKTRGQQVTLRCSSQSGHNTVSWYQQALGQGPQFIFQYYREEENGRGNFPPRFSGLQFPNYSSELNVNALELDDSALYLCASRGFNTGELFFGEGSRLTVL.